This entry describes one TCR beta chain. This clonotype appeared a few times. The antigen it binds to is not known. Within one base of it there is no much larger clone, and no base qualities were kept. The sample comes from a study of response to subunit inactivated influenza vaccine (dated by TCRdb to the late 2010s). General notes on the study: Deep quantitative T cell receptor repertoire profiling was used in the study to track responses to a trivalent subunit inactivated influenza vaccine.

Library creation used RT-PCR. These reads were obtained on an Illumina HiSeq 2500. TCRdb reprocessing: public reads trimmed at Q25 with fastp, clones called with MiXCR, in-frame beta chains kept. Rows merge per CDR3 protein into single entries with the most common DNA and genes. The sample table records about 650,000 distinct CDR3 sequences; 14% of these occur just once. The top ten constitute less than 8.5% of the sample. The study at large found these results: It was suggested by the authors that each seasonal influenza vaccination may recruit only a limited number of new T cells.

The CDR3 spans 13 residues, from the cysteine through the phenylalanine. Left in the record is the CDR3 DNA by itself, 39 bases read in frame from the first base. Trimming accounts for 1 base at V and 6 bases at J, while the number of junction bases matched to no gene is 3. The chain links TRBV12-3 or TRBV12-4 with TRBJ2-7, with 7 middle bases fitting TRBD2. The sample was PBMCs from blood, taken 14 to 15 days before vaccination. The sequence was obtained from a man aged 45-65 years who received an inactivated influenza vaccine. Donor details come from another sample of the same person, matched by shared clones. For the CDR3, the sequence is CASSLGTSPEQYF. In nucleotide form, the sequence is TGTGCCAGCAGTTTAGGGACTAGTCCCGAGCAGTACTTC.